Shown below are 8 T cell receptor beta chains from a single sample sequenced in a study of cytomegalovirus exposure and HLA in healthy donors. PCR was performed using 60 Vbeta and 13 Jbeta primers. The repertoire was sequenced with immunoSEQ multiplex PCR; TCRdb's copy has only in-frame clones and lacks some. The table lists around 190,000 clones, 70% to 80% of them singletons, with 13% to 15% in the top ten. The specimen sequenced was PBMCs. These receptor sequences come from a woman aged 25-40 years in good health and CMV-seropositive.

The J gene is TRBJ1-4, the V gene TRBV5-1, with a weak D call TRBD1 (5 bases). Trimming shortened V by 0 bases and J by 0 bases, and 9 bases separated the two germline ends. The CDR3 consists of 16 residues. The germline CDR1 and CDR2 sequences are SGHRS and YFSETQ. As DNA, the CDR3 is TGCGCCAGCAGCTTGGGGGGGGGTCCAACTAATGAAAAACTGTTTTTT. It is translated as CASSLGGGPTNEKLFF.

The V and J genes are TRBV19 and TRBJ1-5; D is unclear. The CDR3 extends over 16 amino acids. Per the germline V gene, CDR1 is LNHDA and CDR2 is SQIVND (reference sequence). V was shortened by 5 bases and J by 1 base, with 15 bases between the two germline ends. The CDR3 DNA is TGTGCCAGTAGTCCAAGCGACTTTTCCAGCAATCAGCCCCAGCATTTT. Protein sequence: CASSPSDFSSNQPQHF. The full variable domain, its missing parts supplied by reference TRBV19 and TRBJ1-5, is DGGITQSPKYLFRKEGQNVTLSCEQNLNHDAMYWYRQDPGQGLRLIYYSQIVNDFQKGDIAEGYSVSREKKESFPLTVTSAQKNPTAFYLCASSPSDFSSNQPQHFGDGTRLSIL.

The rearrangement uses TRBV9 and TRBJ1-3; unclear D gene. Germline CDR1 and CDR2: SGDLS and YYNGEE. The CDR3 consists of 14 residues. Trimming pared 2 bases from V and 4 bases from J, leaving 10 bases between. DNA for the CDR3: TGTGCCAGCAGCGTCCGAGGGTTCGGAAACACCATATATTTT. Protein sequence: CASSVRGFGNTIYF. Drawing the rest from reference TRBV9 and TRBJ1-3, the complete variable domain is DSGVTQTPKHLITATGQRVTLRCSPRSGDLSVYWYQQSLDQGLQFLIQYYNGEERAKGNILERFSAQQFPDLHSELNLSSLELGDSALYFCASSVRGFGNTIYFGEGSWLTVV.

This chain joins TRBV11-1 and TRBJ2-5; D unresolved. The CDR3 extends over 13 amino acids. The V end lost 1 base, the J end lost 5 bases, and 8 bases lay between the germline ends. The germline CDR1 and CDR2 sequences are SGHAT and FQDESV (reference sequence). The DNA for the CDR3 is TGTGCCAGCAGCTTAGACCTGAGGGAGACCCAGTACTTC. It specifies CASSLDLRETQYF.

This clone has a handful of counts. The chain employs TRBV29-1 and TRBJ2-3; 13 bases fit TRBD2. V lost 6 bases and J lost 5; bases outside the gene matches: 14. This CDR3 contains 17 residues. Germline values: CDR1 SQVTM, CDR2 ANQGSEA. The CDR3 loop reads CSVLGLAGLNRGDTQYF. CDR3 nucleotides: TGCAGCGTCCTGGGACTAGCGGGGTTAAACAGGGGAGATACGCAGTATTTT.

The CDR3 sequence is CASSSPPGRETQYF. The DNA for the CDR3 is TGTGCCAGCAGCTCACCCCCTGGTAGAGAGACCCAGTACTTC. The chain has TRBV11-3 and TRBJ2-5, with D uncertain. The CDR3 totals 14 residues. The V gene lost 4 bases and the J gene lost 4 bases, with 13 bases spanning the gap. Looked up from germline, CDR1 is SGHNT and CDR2 is YENEEA. The whole variable domain, remainder taken from reference TRBV11-3 and TRBJ2-5, is EAGVVQSPRYKIIEKKQPVAFWCNPISGHNTLYWYLQNLGQGPELLIRYENEEAVDDSQLPKDRFSAERLKGVDSTLKIQPAELGDSAVYLCASSSPPGRETQYFGPGTRLLVL.

The chain joins TRBV7-9 to TRBJ2-3; maybe TRBD2 (6 bases). The V end was cut by 2 bases, the J end by 4 bases, with 16 bases between. The CDR3 sequence is 16 residues long. Germline CDR1 SEHNR, CDR2 FQNEAQ (reference sequence). The chain's CDR3 is CASSLITSTVSDTQYF. CDR3 nucleotides: TGTGCCAGCAGCTTAATCACTAGCACAGTTTCAGATACGCAGTATTTT.

This clone was counted a single time. This chain joins TRBV9 and TRBJ1-1; D ambiguous. Germline V gives CDR1 SGDLS, CDR2 YYNGEE. V lost 2 bases and J 4 bases, leaving 12 bases between the germline ends. The CDR3 runs to 14 residues. The DNA of the CDR3 is TGTGCCAGCAGCGTCTCAGATCGGGGCACTGAAGCTTTCTTT. Translating gives CASSVSDRGTEAFF.